This T cell receptor beta chain was documented in a study of blood T cells in healthy people across ages. Findings and caveats of the study: Expanded clonotype changes were possibly confounded by unknown donor CMV status.

A J-beta primer mix and a sample-barcoded 5' primer were used in a second PCR of roughly 6 to 12 cycles. TCRdb re-derived calls from the 5' RACE reads in MiXCR, one entry per CDR3 protein. The data contain some 1.6 million distinct CDR3 sequences, roughly 32% of them singletons. Trimming pared 4 bases from V and 0 bases from J, leaving 16 bases between. This CDR3 spans 18 amino acids. Germline V gives CDR1 SEHNR, CDR2 FQNEAQ (reference sequence). This clonotype was observed a handful of times. No antigen is known for it. Sequencing was done on a sample of blood. The V call is TRBV7-9, the J call TRBJ1-6, with D possibly being TRBD1 (6 bases). This TCR derives from a woman aged 25 to 39 in good health. CDR3 amino acids: CASSSTRQESSYNSPLHF. DNA for the CDR3: TGTGCCAGCAGCTCCACGAGACAGGAGAGCTCCTATAATTCACCCCTCCACTTT.